Detailed here is one TCR beta chain. Its antigen is still unknown. Repertoires were generated with immunoSEQ multiplex PCR, while TCRdb's copy carries only in-frame clones and drops some. The data show 200,000 to 250,000 clones, 83% seen once. Trimming removed 4 bases from V and 2 bases from J, with 11 bases in between. Germline loops: CDR1 MNHEY, CDR2 SMNVEV (reference sequence). The length of the CDR3 is 15 residues. This entry belongs to a study of cytomegalovirus exposure and HLA in healthy donors. Findings of the study overall: The tendency of first-cohort TCR clusters to co-occur in the roughly 110 validation repertoires was the finding of a later analysis. The study recorded 150 to 200 TCR beta chains that were cytomegalovirus-associated. Testing in vitro showed three CMV-associated chains specific for CMV antigens. The classifier reportedly diagnosed cytomegalovirus status with high sensitivity and specificity.

The specimen sequenced was PBMCs. This sequence originates from a young woman in good health and CMV-seronegative. The chain is built from TRBV27 and TRBJ2-2; D remains unclear. The CDR3 DNA follows: TGTGCCAGCAGTTGGTCCGTGGCTAACACCGGGGAGCTGTTTTTT. Translation gives CASSWSVANTGELFF.